This T cell receptor beta chain is from a study of blood T cell repertoires in COVID-19. Study-level background: The United States, Italy and Spain were the sources of the acute and convalescent COVID-19 samples.

The germline V gene encodes CDR1 SEHNR and CDR2 FQNEAQ (reference sequence). V lost 3 bases, J lost 5 bases, and 16 bases lay in between. The CDR3 has 15 amino acids. In the original processing: Amplification from reference gene primers served as the basis for estimated nucleated cell counts. TCRdb's copy holds only in-frame clones and misses some; the assay was immunoSEQ multiplex PCR. V and J calls and clone size come straight from that table; D and trimming were deduced from the DNA. The table lists 95,000 to 110,000 clones, roughly 82% of them singletons, with about 5% in the top ten. Sequenced: peripheral blood. The genes are TRBV7-9 and TRBJ2-5, with a possible D match to TRBD2 (6 bases). This clonotype originated in a man in his 60s with acute or convalescent COVID-19. CDR3 bases: TGTGCCAGCAGCTTGCAGACGCGGGGTGGGGAGACCCAGTACTTC. Translation: CASSLQTRGGETQYF.